The clone carrying this TCR beta chain showed up many times. The antigen is not known. Lactation, pregnancy, other autoimmune disease or uncontrolled infection excluded patients. The PBMCs studied were ones that came from about 9.9 ml fresh peripheral blood. The data originate from a study of T cells in Graves' hyperthyroidism and ophthalmopathy. Study overall: Pretreatment peripheral blood was obtained at initial diagnosis.

General study results and limits: Median prediction lead before ophthalmopathy onset was 5.5 to 7 months with the model.

The germline gives CDR1 SEHNR, CDR2 FQNEAQ (reference sequence). V was pared by 5 bases and J by 3 bases, with 7 bases between. The CDR3 sequence is 12 residues long. There were TCR beta CDR3 regions amplified from RNA transcripts. During a first-round RT-PCR of the TCR CDR3, the HTBI primer set was used. TCRdb re-called the multiplex PCR reads with MiXCR, one entry per CDR3 protein. The sample shows 700,000 to 850,000 distinct CDR3 sequences, approximately 40% of them seen only once. This chain uses TRBV7-9 with TRBJ2-5; D call uncertain. Sample: blood. This receptor was obtained from a woman between 40 and 50 years old with Graves' hyperthyroidism. The CDR3 DNA follows: TGTGCCAGCAGCAAGCACGAAGAGACCCAGTACTTC. Encoded protein: CASSKHEETQYF.